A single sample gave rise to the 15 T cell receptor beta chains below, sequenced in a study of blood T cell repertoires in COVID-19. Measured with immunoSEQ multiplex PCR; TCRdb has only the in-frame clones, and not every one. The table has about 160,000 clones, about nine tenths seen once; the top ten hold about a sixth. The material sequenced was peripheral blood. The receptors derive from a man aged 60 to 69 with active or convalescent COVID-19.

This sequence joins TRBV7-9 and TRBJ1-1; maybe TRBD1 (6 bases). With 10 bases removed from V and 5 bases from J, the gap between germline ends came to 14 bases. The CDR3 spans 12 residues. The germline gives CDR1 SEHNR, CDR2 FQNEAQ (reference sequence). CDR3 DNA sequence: TGTGCCAAGGGACAACTTGGAACTGAAGCTTTCTTT. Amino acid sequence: CAKGQLGTEAFF.

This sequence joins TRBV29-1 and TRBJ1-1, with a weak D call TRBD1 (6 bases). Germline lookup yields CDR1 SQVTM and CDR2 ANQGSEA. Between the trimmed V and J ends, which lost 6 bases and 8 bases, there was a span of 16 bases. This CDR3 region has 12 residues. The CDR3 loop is CSVNWGQPEAFF. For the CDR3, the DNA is TGCAGCGTGAACTGGGGGCAGCCGGAAGCTTTCTTT.

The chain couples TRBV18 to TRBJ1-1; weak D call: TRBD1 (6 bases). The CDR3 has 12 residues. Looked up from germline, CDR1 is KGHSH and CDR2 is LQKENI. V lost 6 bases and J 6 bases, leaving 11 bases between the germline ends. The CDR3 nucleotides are TGTGCCAGCTCTCCGGGACAATCTGAAGCTTTCTTT. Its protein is CASSPGQSEAFF.

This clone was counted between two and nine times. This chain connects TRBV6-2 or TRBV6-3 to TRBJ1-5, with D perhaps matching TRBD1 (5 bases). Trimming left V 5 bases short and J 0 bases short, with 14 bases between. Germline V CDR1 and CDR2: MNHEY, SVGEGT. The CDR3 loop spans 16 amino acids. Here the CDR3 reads CASSPNQGYSNQPQHF. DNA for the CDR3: TGTGCCAGCAGTCCCAACCAGGGATATAGCAATCAGCCCCAGCATTTT.

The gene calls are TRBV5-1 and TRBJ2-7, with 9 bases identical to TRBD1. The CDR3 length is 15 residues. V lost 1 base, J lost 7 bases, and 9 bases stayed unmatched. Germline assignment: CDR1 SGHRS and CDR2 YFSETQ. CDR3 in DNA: TGCGCCAGCAGCTTGTTAATGGGACAGGGTAATGAGCAGTACTTC. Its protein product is CASSLLMGQGNEQYF.

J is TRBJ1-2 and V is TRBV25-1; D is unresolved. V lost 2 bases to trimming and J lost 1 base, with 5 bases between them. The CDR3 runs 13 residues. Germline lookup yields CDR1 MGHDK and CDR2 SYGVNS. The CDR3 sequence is CASSEPLNYGYTF. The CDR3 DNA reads TGTGCCAGCAGTGAACCCCTTAACTATGGCTACACCTTC.

The CDR3 DNA reads TGTGCCAGCAGGCTAAGCGGGAGGGACACAGATACGCAGTATTTT. Translated, it gives CASRLSGRDTDTQYF. This chain links TRBV27 with TRBJ2-3; 10 bases agree with TRBD2. The ends lost 6 bases at V and 2 bases at J; junction bases unmatched: 5. CDR3 length equals 15 residues. The germline V gene encodes CDR1 MNHEY and CDR2 SMNVEV (reference sequence).

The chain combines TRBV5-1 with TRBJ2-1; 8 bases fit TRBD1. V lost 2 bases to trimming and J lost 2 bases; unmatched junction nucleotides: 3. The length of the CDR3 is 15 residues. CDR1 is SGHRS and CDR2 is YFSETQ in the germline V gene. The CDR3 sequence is CASSFRTGPYNEQFF. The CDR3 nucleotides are TGCGCCAGCAGCTTTAGGACAGGGCCCTACAATGAGCAGTTCTTC.

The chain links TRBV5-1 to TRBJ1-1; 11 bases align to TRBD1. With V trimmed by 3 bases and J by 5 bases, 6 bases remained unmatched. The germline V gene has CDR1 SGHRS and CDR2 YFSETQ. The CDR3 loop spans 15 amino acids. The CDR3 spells CASSWGGTGGTEAFF. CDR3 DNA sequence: TGCGCCAGCAGCTGGGGCGGGACAGGGGGGACTGAAGCTTTCTTT.

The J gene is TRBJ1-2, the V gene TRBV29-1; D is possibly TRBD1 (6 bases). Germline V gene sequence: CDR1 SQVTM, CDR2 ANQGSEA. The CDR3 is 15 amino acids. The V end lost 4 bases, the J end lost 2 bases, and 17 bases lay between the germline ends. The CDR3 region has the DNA TGCAGCGTTGCCCGTAATGGCAGGGGCAACTATGGCTACACCTTC. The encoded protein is CSVARNGRGNYGYTF.

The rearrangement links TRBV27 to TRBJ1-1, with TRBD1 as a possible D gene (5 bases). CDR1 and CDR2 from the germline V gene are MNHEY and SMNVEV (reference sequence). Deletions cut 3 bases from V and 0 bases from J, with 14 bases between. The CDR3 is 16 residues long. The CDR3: CASSFGQGLMNTEAFF. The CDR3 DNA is TGTGCCAGCAGTTTTGGGCAGGGCCTCATGAACACTGAAGCTTTCTTT.

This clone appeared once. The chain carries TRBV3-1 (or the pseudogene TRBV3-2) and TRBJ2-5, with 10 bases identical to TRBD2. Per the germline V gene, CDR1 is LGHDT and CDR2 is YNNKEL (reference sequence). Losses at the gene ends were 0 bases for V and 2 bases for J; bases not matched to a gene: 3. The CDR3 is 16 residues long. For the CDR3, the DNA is TGTGCCAGCAGCCAAGAAGGAGCGGGGGGGCAAGAGACCCAGTACTTC. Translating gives CASSQEGAGGQETQYF.

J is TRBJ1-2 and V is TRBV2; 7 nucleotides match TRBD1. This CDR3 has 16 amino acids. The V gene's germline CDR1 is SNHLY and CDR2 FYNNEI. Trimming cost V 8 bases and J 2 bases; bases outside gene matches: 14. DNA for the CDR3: TGTGCCAGCCAACGCGGAGGGGGCCCTCTCAACTATGGCTACACCTTC. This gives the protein CASQRGGGPLNYGYTF.

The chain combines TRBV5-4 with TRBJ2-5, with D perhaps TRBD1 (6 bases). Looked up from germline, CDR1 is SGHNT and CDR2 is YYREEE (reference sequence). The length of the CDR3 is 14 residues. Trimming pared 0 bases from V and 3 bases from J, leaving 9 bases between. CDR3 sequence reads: CASSLGQAKETQYF. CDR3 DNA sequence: TGTGCCAGCAGCTTGGGACAGGCTAAAGAGACCCAGTACTTC. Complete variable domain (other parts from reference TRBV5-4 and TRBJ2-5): ETGVTQSPTHLIKTRGQQVTLRCSSQSGHNTVSWYQQALGQGPQFIFQYYREEENGRGNFPPRFSGLQFPNYSSELNVNALELDDSALYLCASSLGQAKETQYFGPGTRLLVL.

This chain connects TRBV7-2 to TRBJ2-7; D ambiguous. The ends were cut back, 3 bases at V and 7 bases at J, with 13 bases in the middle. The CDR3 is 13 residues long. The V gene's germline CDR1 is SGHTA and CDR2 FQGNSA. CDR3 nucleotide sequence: TGTGCCAGCAGCTTGATGTCGAGCCAAGAGCAGTACTTC. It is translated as CASSLMSSQEQYF.